This is a list of T cell receptor beta chains from one sample in a study of Ad26.COV2.S vaccination and SARS-CoV-2 variants. The assay was immunoSEQ multiplex PCR, and TCRdb's table has in-frame clones only and misses some. Here the sample spans some 350,000 clones, 92% being singletons. Sequencing used peripheral blood, obtained after recovery from COVID-19. Receptors were obtained from a human donor who had recovered from COVID-19. Each CDR3 is given with its conserved first and last residue. D genes are given only for firm matches.

V	J	D	CDR3	DNA
TRBV3-1/TRBV3-2	TRBJ2-1	TRBD2	CASSRPPGRLAGTYNEQFF	TGTGCCAGCAGCCGTCCGCCCGGGCGCCTAGCGGGGACCTACAATGAGCAGTTCTTC
TRBV5-1	TRBJ1-1	TRBD1	CASSVGTATEAFF	TGCGCCAGCAGCGTCGGGACAGCCACTGAAGCTTTCTTT
TRBV4-2	TRBJ1-5	.	CASSRGGRTYSNQPQHF	TGTGCCAGCAGCCGCGGAGGCAGAACTTATAGCAATCAGCCCCAGCATTTT
TRBV11-1	TRBJ2-1	.	CASSQRDLGKFF	TGTGCCAGCAGCCAACGAGACCTGGGGAAGTTCTTC
TRBV24-1	TRBJ2-7	TRBD1	CATSSGQGDFYEQYF	TGTGCCACCAGTTCAGGACAGGGAGATTTCTACGAGCAGTACTTC
TRBV28	TRBJ2-7	.	CASSTDYEQYF	TGTGCCAGCAGTACCGACTACGAGCAGTACTTC
TRBV2	TRBJ1-5	.	CASSEVTGASNQPQHF	TGTGCCAGCAGTGAAGTCACGGGGGCTAGCAATCAGCCCCAGCATTTT
TRBV10-3	TRBJ2-2	.	CATGGGGATGELFF	TGTGCCACCGGTGGAGGGGGGGCCACCGGGGAGCTGTTTTTT
TRBV13	TRBJ2-5	TRBD1	CASSFRQGTETQYF	TGTGCCAGCAGCTTCAGACAGGGTACAGAGACCCAGTACTTC
TRBV4-3	TRBJ2-3	.	CASSPHGGENFLRDTDTQYF	TGCGCCAGCAGCCCCCATGGAGGGGAGAACTTTTTACGGGACACAGATACGCAGTATTTT
TRBV6-1	TRBJ1-3	TRBD1	CASSDPQQGARIDTIYF	TGTGCCAGCAGTGACCCTCAACAGGGGGCGCGAATAGACACCATATATTTT